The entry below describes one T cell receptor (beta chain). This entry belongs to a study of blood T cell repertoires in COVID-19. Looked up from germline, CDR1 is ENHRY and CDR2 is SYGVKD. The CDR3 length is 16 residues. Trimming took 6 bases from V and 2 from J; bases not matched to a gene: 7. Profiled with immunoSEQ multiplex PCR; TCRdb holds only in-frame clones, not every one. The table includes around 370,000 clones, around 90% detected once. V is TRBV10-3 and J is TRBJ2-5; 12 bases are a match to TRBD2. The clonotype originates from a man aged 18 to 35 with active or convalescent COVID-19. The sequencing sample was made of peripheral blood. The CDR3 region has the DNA TGTGCCATCAGCCAGACTAGCGGGGGCTTACAAGAGACCCAGTACTTC. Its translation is CAISQTSGGLQETQYF.